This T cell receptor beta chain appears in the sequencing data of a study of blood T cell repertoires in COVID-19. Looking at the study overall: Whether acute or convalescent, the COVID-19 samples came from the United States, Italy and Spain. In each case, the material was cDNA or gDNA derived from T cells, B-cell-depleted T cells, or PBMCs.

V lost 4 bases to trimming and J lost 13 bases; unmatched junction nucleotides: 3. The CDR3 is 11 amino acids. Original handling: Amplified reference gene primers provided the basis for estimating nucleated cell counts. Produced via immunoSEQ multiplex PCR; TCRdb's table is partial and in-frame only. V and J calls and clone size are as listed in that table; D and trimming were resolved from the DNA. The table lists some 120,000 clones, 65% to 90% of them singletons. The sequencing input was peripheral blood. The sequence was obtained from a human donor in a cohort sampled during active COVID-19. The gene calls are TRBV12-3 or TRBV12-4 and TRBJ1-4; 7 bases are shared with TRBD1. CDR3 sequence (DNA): TGTGCCAGCAGTTCGACAGGGTCACTGTTTTTT. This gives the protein CASSSTGSLFF.